This T cell receptor (beta chain) appears in the sequencing data of a study of T cell responses to AZD1222 COVID-19 vaccine. Study results and caveats: Possibly, clonal diversity was underestimated; donors were largely white British and included more females. Researchers took repertoire samples only after the peak T cell response had come. Two AZD1222 doses significantly raised spike-specific TCR breadth and depth over controls. Regions 160-218 and 743-854 held dominance among vaccine-associated CD4 TCRs, which spanned spike.

A remark on this clone: What it binds is unknown.

Germline V CDR1 and CDR2: MNHEY, SVGAGI. This CDR3 comprises 13 residues. With 6 bases clipped from V and 2 bases from J, the junction kept 0 bases outside the gene matches. TCRdb's copy holds only in-frame clones and misses some; the assay was immunoSEQ multiplex PCR. The sample contains fewer than 110,000 clones, roughly 90% of which appear only once. The origin of this receptor is an adult in good health. This specimen was peripheral blood, taken on day 0 of AZD1222 vaccination. This rearrangement joins TRBV6-5 to TRBJ1-5, with 8 bases identical to TRBD1. This chain's CDR3 is CASRGQGNQPQHF. The DNA of the CDR3 is TGTGCCAGCAGGGGACAGGGCAATCAGCCCCAGCATTTT.